The clone carrying this T cell receptor (beta chain) was detected only a few times. What it binds is unknown. The sample comes from a study of blood T cells in healthy people across ages. The overall study: Using template switching, researchers captured about one barcoded beta molecule for each two T cells. Study observations and caveats: It was not possible, with unsorted PBMCs, to conclusively compare naive and antigen-experienced cells. Significant beta diversity loss was already apparent by age roughly 44, declining roughly linearly.

Through a sample-barcoded 5' primer and a J-beta primer mix, a second PCR was run for roughly 6 to 11 cycles. TCRdb re-analysed the 5' RACE reads in MiXCR, keeping a single row per CDR3 protein. The table has 720,000 or so distinct CDR3 sequences, over 40% seen once; the top ten hold 30%. Sequencing input: blood. This clonotype originated in a man older than 75 in good health.

CDR3 sequence (DNA): TGCAGTGCTCCCGGACTACCCCAAGGTGACTACGAGCAGTACTTC. Its protein product is CSAPGLPQGDYEQYF. V is TRBV20-1 and J is TRBJ2-7, with D possibly matching TRBD2 (6 bases). The CDR3 contains 15 residues. V dropped 5 bases and J dropped 3 bases, with 20 bases sitting between them. Germline V gene data show CDR1 as DFQATT and CDR2 as SNEGSKA (reference sequence).